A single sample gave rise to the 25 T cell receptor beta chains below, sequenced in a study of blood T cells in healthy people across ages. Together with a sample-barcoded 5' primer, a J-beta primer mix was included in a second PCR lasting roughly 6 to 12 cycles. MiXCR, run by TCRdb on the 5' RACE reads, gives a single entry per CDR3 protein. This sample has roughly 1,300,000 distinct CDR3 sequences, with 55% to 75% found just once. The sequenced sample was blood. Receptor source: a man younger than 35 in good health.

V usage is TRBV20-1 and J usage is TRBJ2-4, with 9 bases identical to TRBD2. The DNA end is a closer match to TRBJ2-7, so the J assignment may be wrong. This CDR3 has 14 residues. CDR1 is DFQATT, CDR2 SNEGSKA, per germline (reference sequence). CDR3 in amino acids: CSASGGLAGYEQYF. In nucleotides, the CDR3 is TGCAGTGCTAGTGGGGGTCTAGCGGGATACGAGCAGTACTTC.

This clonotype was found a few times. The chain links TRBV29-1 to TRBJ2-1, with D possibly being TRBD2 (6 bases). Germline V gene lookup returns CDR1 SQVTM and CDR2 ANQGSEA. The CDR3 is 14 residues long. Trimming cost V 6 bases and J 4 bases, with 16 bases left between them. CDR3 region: CSVPSSGLYNEQFF. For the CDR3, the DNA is TGCAGCGTCCCCTCGAGCGGACTATACAATGAGCAGTTCTTC.

Here the CDR3 reads CASHTDSYEQYF. In DNA, the CDR3 is TGTGCCAGCCATACAGACTCCTACGAGCAGTACTTC. V usage is TRBV28 and J usage is TRBJ2-7; D remains unclear. Germline V gene sequence: CDR1 MDHEN, CDR2 SYDVKM. The CDR3 extends over 12 amino acids. V was shortened by 8 bases and J by 0 bases, with 8 bases between the two germline ends.

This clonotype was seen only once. The CDR3 DNA follows: TGTGCCAGCGGACTAGCGGGAGAAAATGAGCAGTTCTTC. Translation gives CASGLAGENEQFF. The chain recombines TRBV27 with TRBJ2-1; 13 positions agree with TRBD2. The V segment lost 8 bases and the J segment 7 bases; nucleotides outside the gene matches: 2. The CDR3 loop spans 13 amino acids. CDR1 and CDR2 from the germline V gene are MNHEY and SMNVEV (reference sequence).

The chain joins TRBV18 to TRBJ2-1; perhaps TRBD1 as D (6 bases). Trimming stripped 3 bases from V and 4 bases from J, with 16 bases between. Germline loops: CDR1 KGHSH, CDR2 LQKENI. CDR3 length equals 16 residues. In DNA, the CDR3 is TGTGCCAGCTCACCCGGGGTGCAGGGGTCGTACAATGAGCAGTTCTTC. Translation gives CASSPGVQGSYNEQFF.

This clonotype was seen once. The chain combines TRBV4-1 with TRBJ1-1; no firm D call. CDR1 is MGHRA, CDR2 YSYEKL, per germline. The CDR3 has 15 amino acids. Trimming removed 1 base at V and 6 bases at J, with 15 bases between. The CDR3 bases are TGCGCCAGCAGCCAAGCGAGGCAGTTGTTGGCTGAAGCTTTCTTT. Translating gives CASSQARQLLAEAFF.

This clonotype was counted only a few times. The CDR3 nucleotides read TGTGCCAGCAGTATGACGCTAAAGCGAGAGACCCAGTACTTC. Translated, it gives CASSMTLKRETQYF. The chain couples TRBV12-3 or TRBV12-4 to TRBJ2-5; D is ambiguous. Trimming stripped 5 bases from V and 4 bases from J, with 14 bases between. This CDR3 region has 14 residues.

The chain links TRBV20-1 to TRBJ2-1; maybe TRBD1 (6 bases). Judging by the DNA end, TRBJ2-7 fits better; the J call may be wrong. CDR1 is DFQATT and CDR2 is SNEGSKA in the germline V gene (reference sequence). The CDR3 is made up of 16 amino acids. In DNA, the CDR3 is TGCAGTGCTAGAGTGGGACAAGGATTGTCCTACAATGAGCAGTACTTC. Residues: CSARVGQGLSYNEQYF.

In nucleotides, the CDR3 is TGTGCCAGCAGCTTAACTTGGGCGGGCCGTGCGAGAACTGAGCAGTTCTTC. This encodes CASSLTWAGRARTEQFF. The V gene is TRBV7-2, the J gene TRBJ2-1; tentatively, D is TRBD2 (5 bases). Germline lookup yields CDR1 SGHTA and CDR2 FQGNSA. V lost 2 bases and J 9 bases, leaving 23 bases between the germline ends. The CDR3 consists of 17 residues.

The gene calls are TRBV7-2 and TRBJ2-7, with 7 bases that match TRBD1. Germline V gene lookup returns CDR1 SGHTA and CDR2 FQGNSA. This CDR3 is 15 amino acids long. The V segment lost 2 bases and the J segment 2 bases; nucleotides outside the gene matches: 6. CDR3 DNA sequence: TGTGCCAGCAGCTTAACGACCGGGACAGCCTACGAGCAGTACTTC. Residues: CASSLTTGTAYEQYF.

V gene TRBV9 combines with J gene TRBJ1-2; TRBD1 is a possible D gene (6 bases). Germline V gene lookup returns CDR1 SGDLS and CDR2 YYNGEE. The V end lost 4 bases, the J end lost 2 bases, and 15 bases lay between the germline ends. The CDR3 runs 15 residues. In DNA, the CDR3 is TGTGCCAGCAGCCCCCGGACAAGGGGGAACTATGGCTACACCTTC. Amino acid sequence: CASSPRTRGNYGYTF.

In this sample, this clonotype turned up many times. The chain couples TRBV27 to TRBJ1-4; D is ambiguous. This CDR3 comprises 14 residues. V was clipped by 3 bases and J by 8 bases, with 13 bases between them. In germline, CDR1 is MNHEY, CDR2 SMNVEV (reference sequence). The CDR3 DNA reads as TGTGCCAGCAGTTTGAGTAGGGATTGGGAAAAACTGTTTTTT. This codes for CASSLSRDWEKLFF.

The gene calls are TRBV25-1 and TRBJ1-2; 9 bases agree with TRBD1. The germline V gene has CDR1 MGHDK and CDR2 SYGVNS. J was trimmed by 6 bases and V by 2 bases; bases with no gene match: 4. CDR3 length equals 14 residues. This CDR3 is CASSEGTGIHGYTF. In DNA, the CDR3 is TGTGCCAGCAGTGAAGGGACAGGGATCCATGGCTACACCTTC.

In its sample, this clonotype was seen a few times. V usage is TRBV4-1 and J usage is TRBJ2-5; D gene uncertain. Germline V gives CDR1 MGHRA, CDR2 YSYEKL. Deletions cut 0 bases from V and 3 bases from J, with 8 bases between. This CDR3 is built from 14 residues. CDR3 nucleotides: TGCGCCAGCAGCCAAGAGTGGGCGGAAGAGACCCAGTACTTC. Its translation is CASSQEWAEETQYF.

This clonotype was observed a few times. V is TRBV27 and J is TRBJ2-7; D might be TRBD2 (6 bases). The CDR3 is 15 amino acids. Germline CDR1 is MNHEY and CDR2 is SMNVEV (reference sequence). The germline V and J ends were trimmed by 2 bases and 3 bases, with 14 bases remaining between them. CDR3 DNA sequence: TGTGCCAGCAGTTTAAACCCGGCGGGAAACTACGAGCAGTACTTC. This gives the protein CASSLNPAGNYEQYF.

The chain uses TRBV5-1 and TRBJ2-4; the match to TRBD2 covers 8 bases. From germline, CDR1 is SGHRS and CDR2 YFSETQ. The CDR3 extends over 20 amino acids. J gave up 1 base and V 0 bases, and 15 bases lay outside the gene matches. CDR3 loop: CASSLAFREGLGIAKNIQYF. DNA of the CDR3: TGCGCCAGCAGCTTGGCCTTTCGGGAGGGCCTTGGGATTGCCAAAAACATTCAGTACTTC.

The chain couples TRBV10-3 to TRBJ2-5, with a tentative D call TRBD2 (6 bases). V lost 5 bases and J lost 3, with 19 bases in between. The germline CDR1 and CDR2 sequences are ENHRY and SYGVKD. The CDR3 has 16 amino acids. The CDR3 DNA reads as TGTGCCATCAGTAACGGGGGAAGAGGCGGCGAAGAGACCCAGTACTTC. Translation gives CAISNGGRGGEETQYF.

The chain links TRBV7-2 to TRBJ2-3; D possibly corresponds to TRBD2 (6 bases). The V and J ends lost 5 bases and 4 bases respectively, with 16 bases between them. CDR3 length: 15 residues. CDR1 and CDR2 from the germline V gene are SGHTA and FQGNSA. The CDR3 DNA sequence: TGTGCCAGCAGCCCTCCGGGACTTGACCCAGATACGCAGTATTTT. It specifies CASSPPGLDPDTQYF. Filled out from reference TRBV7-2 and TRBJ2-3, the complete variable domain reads GAGVSQSPSNKVTEKGKDVELRCDPISGHTALYWYRQSLGQGLEFLIYFQGNSAPDKSGLPSDRFSAERTGGSVSTLTIQRTQQEDSAVYLCASSPPGLDPDTQYFGPGTRLTVL.

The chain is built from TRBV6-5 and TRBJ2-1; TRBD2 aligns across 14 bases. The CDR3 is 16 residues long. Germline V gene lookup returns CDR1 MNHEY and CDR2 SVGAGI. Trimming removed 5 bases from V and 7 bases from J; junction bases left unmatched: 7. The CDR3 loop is CASSDGTSGRDNEQFF. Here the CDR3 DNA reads TGTGCCAGCAGTGACGGGACTAGCGGGAGAGATAATGAGCAGTTCTTC.

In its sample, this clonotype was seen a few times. The DNA of the CDR3 is TGCGCCAGCAGCCAGGAGGGAACCTATAATTCACCCCTCCACTTT. Translation: CASSQEGTYNSPLHF. The V call is TRBV4-1, the J call TRBJ1-6; D unresolved. V was pared by 3 bases and J by 2 bases, with 8 bases between. The CDR3 has 15 residues. CDR1 is MGHRA and CDR2 is YSYEKL in the germline V gene.

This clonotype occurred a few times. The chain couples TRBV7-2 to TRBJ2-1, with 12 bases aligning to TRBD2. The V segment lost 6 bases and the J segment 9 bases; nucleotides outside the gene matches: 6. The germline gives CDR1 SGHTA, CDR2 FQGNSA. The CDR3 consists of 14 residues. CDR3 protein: CASRRTSGEGEQFF. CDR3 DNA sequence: TGTGCCAGCAGGAGGACTAGCGGGGAGGGTGAGCAGTTCTTC.

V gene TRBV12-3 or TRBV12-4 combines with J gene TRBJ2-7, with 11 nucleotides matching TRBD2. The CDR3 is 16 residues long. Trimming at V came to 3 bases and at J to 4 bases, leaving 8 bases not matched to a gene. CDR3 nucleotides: TGTGCCAGCAGTTTTTGGGGGACTAGCGGACGATACGAGCAGTACTTC. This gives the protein CASSFWGTSGRYEQYF.

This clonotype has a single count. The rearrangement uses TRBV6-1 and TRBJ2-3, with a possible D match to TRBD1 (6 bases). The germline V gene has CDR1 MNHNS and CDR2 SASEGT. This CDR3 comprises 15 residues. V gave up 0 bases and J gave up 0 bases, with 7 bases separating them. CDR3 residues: CASSEATGSTDTQYF. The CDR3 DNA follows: TGTGCCAGCAGTGAAGCTACAGGGAGCACAGATACGCAGTATTTT.

CDR3 DNA sequence: TGTGCCAGCAGCTTCATAGGGACAAACACTGAAGCTTTCTTT. Encoded protein: CASSFIGTNTEAFF. The chain couples TRBV5-5 to TRBJ1-1, with D possibly matching TRBD1 (6 bases). V lost 2 bases, J lost 2 bases, and 10 bases lay in between. This CDR3 is 14 amino acids long. Germline loops: CDR1 SGHKS, CDR2 YYEKEE (reference sequence).

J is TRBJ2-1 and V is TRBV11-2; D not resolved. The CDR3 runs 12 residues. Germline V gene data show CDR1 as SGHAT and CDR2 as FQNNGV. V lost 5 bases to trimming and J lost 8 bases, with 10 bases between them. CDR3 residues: CASSHDGYEQFF. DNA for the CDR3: TGTGCCAGCAGCCACGACGGGTATGAGCAGTTCTTC.